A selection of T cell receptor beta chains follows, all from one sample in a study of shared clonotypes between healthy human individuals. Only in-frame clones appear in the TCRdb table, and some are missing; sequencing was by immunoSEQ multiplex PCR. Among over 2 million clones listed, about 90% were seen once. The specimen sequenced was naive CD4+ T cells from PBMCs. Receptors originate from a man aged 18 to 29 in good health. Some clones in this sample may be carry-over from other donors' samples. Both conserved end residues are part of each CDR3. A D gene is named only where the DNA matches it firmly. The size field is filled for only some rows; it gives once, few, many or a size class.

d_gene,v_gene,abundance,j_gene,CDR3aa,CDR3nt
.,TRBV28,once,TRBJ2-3,CASRPGGSTDTQYF,TGTGCCAGCAGGCCAGGGGGGAGCACAGATACGCAGTATTTT
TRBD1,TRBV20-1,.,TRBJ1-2,CSTGGVYGYTF,TGCAGTACAGGGGGCGTCTATGGCTACACCTTC
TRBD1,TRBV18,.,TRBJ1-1,CASSADRGSNTEAFF,TGTGCCAGCTCAGCCGACAGGGGCTCGAACACTGAAGCTTTCTTT
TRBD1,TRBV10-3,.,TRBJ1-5,CAISDHTGAQPQHF,TGTGCCATCAGTGACCATACAGGGGCTCAGCCCCAGCATTTT
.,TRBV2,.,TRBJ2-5,CASSDGVQETQYF,TGTGCCAGCAGCGACGGGGTCCAAGAGACCCAGTACTTC
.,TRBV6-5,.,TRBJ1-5,CASSYRGFNQPQHF,TGTGCCAGCAGTTACAGGGGATTCAATCAGCCCCAGCATTTT
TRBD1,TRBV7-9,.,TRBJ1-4,CASSHGQGGVTNEKLFF,TGTGCCAGCAGCCATGGACAGGGAGGGGTAACTAATGAAAAACTGTTTTTT
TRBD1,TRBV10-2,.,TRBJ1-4,CASGDSPGEKLFF,TGCGCCAGCGGGGACAGTCCGGGGGAAAAACTGTTTTTT
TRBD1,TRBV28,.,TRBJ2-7,CASSYGDSLFGQYF,TGTGCCAGCAGTTACGGGGACAGTCTCTTTGGGCAGTACTTC
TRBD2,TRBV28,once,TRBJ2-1,CASSSRWTSGDEQFF,TGTGCCAGCAGTTCCCGTTGGACTAGCGGCGATGAGCAGTTCTTC
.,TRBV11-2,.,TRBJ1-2,CASSLDLGAANYGYTF,TGTGCCAGCAGCTTAGATTTAGGCGCGGCTAACTATGGCTACACCTTC
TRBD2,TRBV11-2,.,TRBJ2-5,CASSLRSSGSQETQYF,TGTGCCAGCAGCTTGCGATCTAGCGGGTCTCAAGAGACCCAGTACTTC
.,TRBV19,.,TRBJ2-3,CASSIQGGSTDTQYF,TGTGCCAGTAGTATCCAGGGCGGGAGCACAGATACGCAGTATTTT
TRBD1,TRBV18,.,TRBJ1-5,CASSATGNQPQHF,TGTGCCAGCTCAGCGACAGGGAACCAGCCCCAGCATTTT
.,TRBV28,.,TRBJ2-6,CAIASGDGANVLTF,TGTGCCATCGCATCCGGGGATGGGGCCAACGTCCTGACTTTC
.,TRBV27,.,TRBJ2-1,CASSFSRLGSNEQFF,TGTGCCAGCAGTTTTAGCCGCCTTGGCAGCAATGAGCAGTTCTTC
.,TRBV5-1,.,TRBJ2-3,CASSPGVVAGVDTQYF,TGCGCCAGCAGCCCGGGGGTAGTGGCAGGCGTAGATACGCAGTATTTT